Here is one T cell receptor beta chain with its context. This specimen belongs to a study of blood T cell repertoires in COVID-19. The wider study: Researchers got acute and convalescent COVID-19 samples from the United States, Italy and Spain. T cells, B-cell-depleted T cells, or PBMCs supplied cDNA or gDNA.

Generated by immunoSEQ multiplex PCR, the TCRdb table keeps only in-frame clones and is missing some. The table lists about 90,000 clones, around 93% of them singletons, with roughly 1.8% in the top ten. The CDR3 has 11 residues. The V end lost 3 bases, the J end lost 8 bases, and 7 bases lay between the germline ends. This chain links TRBV12-3 or TRBV12-4 with TRBJ1-1, with D possibly being TRBD1 (5 bases). The sample taken for sequencing was peripheral blood. This TCR came from a human donor with active COVID-19. The donor label of this sample is uncertain. The DNA for the CDR3 is TGTGCCAGCAGTTTGGGGCAAGAAGCTTTCTTT. Protein: CASSLGQEAFF.